These 16 T cell receptor beta chains originate from one sample sequenced in a study of T cell repertoires in cytomegalovirus infection. TCRdb recomputed calls from the reads with MiXCR, one row per CDR3 protein. The sample carries approximately 350,000 distinct CDR3 sequences, roughly 34% recorded once. These receptors' targets are unknown. This sample comprised cultured PBMCs, obtained from culture after CMV antigen stimulation. Receptors originate from a human donor in good health (CMV status not recorded). Some clones in this sample may be carry-over from other donors' samples.

This clonotype showed up just a few times. This chain links TRBV7-9 with TRBJ2-1, with 10 bases lining up with TRBD2. Germline assignment: CDR1 SEHNR and CDR2 FQNEAQ (reference sequence). This CDR3 spans 17 amino acids. Losses at the gene ends were 7 bases for V and 4 bases for J; bases not matched to a gene: 13. For the CDR3, the DNA is TGTGCCAGCATAAACCCGGCTGCTAGCGGGAGTTACAATGAGCAGTTCTTC. It codes for CASINPAASGSYNEQFF. Variable domain in full (rest from reference TRBV7-9 and TRBJ2-1): DTGVSQNPRHKITKRGQNVTFRCDPISEHNRLYWYRQTLGQGPEFLTYFQNEAQLEKSRLLSDRFSAERPKGSFSTLEIQRTEQGDSAMYLCASINPAASGSYNEQFFGPGTRLTVL.

The chain uses TRBV7-2 and TRBJ1-2; 8 nucleotides align to TRBD1. V lost 5 bases to trimming and J lost 8 bases; unmatched junction nucleotides: 7. Germline V gene data show CDR1 as SGHTA and CDR2 as FQGNSA. The CDR3 covers 13 residues. CDR3: CASSPLQGGGYTF. For the CDR3, the DNA is TGTGCCAGCAGCCCCCTACAGGGGGGAGGCTACACCTTC.

The chain uses TRBV29-1 and TRBJ2-5; TRBD2 agrees at 9 bases. The ends lost 1 base at V and 4 bases at J; junction bases unmatched: 4. Germline CDR1 is SQVTM and CDR2 is ANQGSEA. The CDR3 contains 14 residues. CDR3 sequence (DNA): TGCAGCGTTGAAGGATGGACTAGCGTAGAGACCCAGTACTTC. This codes for CSVEGWTSVETQYF. The whole variable domain, filled in from reference TRBV29-1 and TRBJ2-5, reads SAVISQKPSRDICQRGTSLTIQCQVDSQVTMMFWYRQQPGQSLTLIATANQGSEATYESGFVIDKFPISRPNLTFSTLTVSNMSPEDSSIYLCSVEGWTSVETQYFGPGTRLLVL.

This clonotype was seen repeatedly, ten times or more. This chain uses TRBV11-2 with TRBJ2-3; 10 bases fit TRBD2. V trimming: 2 bases; J trimming: 3 bases; junction bases outside the gene matches: 8. Germline values: CDR1 SGHAT, CDR2 FQNNGV. This CDR3 region has 17 residues. The CDR3 protein is CASSLRLAGDGTDTQYF. As DNA, the CDR3 is TGTGCCAGCAGCTTACGGCTAGCGGGAGATGGTACAGATACGCAGTATTTT.

This chain links TRBV27 with TRBJ2-2; 8 bases fit TRBD2. V lost 3 bases, J lost 6 bases, and 6 bases stayed unmatched. Germline V gives CDR1 MNHEY, CDR2 SMNVEV (reference sequence). This CDR3 is 15 amino acids long. CDR3 protein: CASSFLAGLAGELFF. The CDR3, as DNA: TGTGCCAGCAGTTTTCTAGCGGGCCTCGCCGGGGAGCTGTTTTTT.

This clonotype has more than one count but fewer than ten. This chain links TRBV10-3 with TRBJ2-1, with 8 bases matching TRBD1. The CDR3 length is 14 residues. Unmatched junction bases numbered 9, after V lost 6 bases and J lost 8 bases. Germline lookup yields CDR1 ENHRY and CDR2 SYGVKD. The CDR3: CAIRTGALSDEQFF. CDR3 DNA: TGTGCCATCAGGACAGGGGCACTCTCTGATGAGCAGTTCTTC.

This clonotype was counted a few times. V and J are TRBV27 and TRBJ1-2, with TRBD1 identical over 10 bases. Germline CDR1 reads MNHEY; CDR2 reads SMNVEV (reference sequence). V dropped 4 bases and J dropped 3; count of bases not matched to a gene: 8. There are 16 residues in the CDR3. Here the CDR3 reads CASSSIDRGRDYGYTF. For the CDR3, the DNA is TGTGCCAGCAGTTCCATCGACAGGGGGCGAGACTATGGCTACACCTTC.

The CDR3 sequence is CSVGGDGNEQFF. In DNA form, the CDR3 reads TGCAGCGTTGGTGGGGATGGCAATGAGCAGTTCTTC. The chain is built from TRBV29-1 and TRBJ2-1; D is uncertain. The CDR3 runs 12 residues. The germline V gene has CDR1 SQVTM and CDR2 ANQGSEA. With 4 bases removed from V and 6 bases from J, the gap between germline ends came to 10 bases.

This clonotype has at least ten counts. The chain has TRBV12-3 or TRBV12-4 and TRBJ2-3; tentatively, D is TRBD2 (5 bases). V lost 4 bases and J lost 6, with 17 bases in between. The CDR3 consists of 15 residues. In DNA form, the CDR3 reads TGTGCCAGCAGTTCACCTCTTGATAGCGACGATACGCAGTATTTT. Encoded protein: CASSSPLDSDDTQYF.

V gene TRBV14 combines with J gene TRBJ2-1; D is perhaps TRBD1 (6 bases). Trimming stripped 0 bases from V and 0 bases from J, with 12 bases between. Germline values: CDR1 SGHDN, CDR2 FVKESK. The CDR3 length is 17 residues. The CDR3 here is CASSQEPTGSSYNEQFF. The CDR3 DNA reads as TGTGCCAGCAGCCAAGAGCCAACAGGGAGCTCCTACAATGAGCAGTTCTTC.

This clonotype was seen a few times. The rearrangement links TRBV20-1 to TRBJ2-7; 13 bases are shared with TRBD2. Trimming removed 6 bases from V and 3 bases from J; junction bases left unmatched: 5. The germline gives CDR1 DFQATT, CDR2 SNEGSKA (reference sequence). The CDR3 has 14 residues. The CDR3 here is CSARTSGRDYEQYF. Here the CDR3 DNA reads TGCAGTGCGAGGACTAGCGGGAGAGACTACGAGCAGTACTTC.

The V call is TRBV6-5, the J call TRBJ2-3, with TRBD2 matching 9 bases. CDR3 length: 17 residues. V gave up 0 bases and J gave up 6 bases; unmatched junction bases: 10. Germline values: CDR1 MNHEY, CDR2 SVGAGI. The CDR3 DNA reads TGTGCCAGCAGTTACTCGACGGCCGGACTAGCGAGGGATACGCAGTATTTT. The encoded protein is CASSYSTAGLARDTQYF.

The CDR3 loop is CASSPSRGQDNEQFF. CDR3 sequence (DNA): TGTGCCAGCTCACCATCCAGGGGGCAGGACAATGAGCAGTTCTTC. This chain connects TRBV18 to TRBJ2-1; 8 nucleotides align to TRBD1. Trimming removed 2 bases from V and 5 bases from J; junction bases left unmatched: 5. The CDR3 totals 15 residues. Germline-derived CDR1 and CDR2 are KGHSH and LQKENI. Full variable domain (remainder filled in from reference TRBV18 and TRBJ2-1): NAGVMQNPRHLVRRRGQEARLRCSPMKGHSHVYWYRQLPEEGLKFMVYLQKENIIDESGMPKERFSAEFPKEGPSILRIQQVVRGDSAAYFCASSPSRGQDNEQFFGPGTRLTVL.

This clonotype was counted between two and nine times. CDR3 protein: CASSLGAGGTEAFF. The CDR3 coding sequence is TGTGCCAGCAGTTTGGGGGCAGGGGGCACTGAAGCTTTCTTT. The chain employs TRBV12-3 or TRBV12-4 and TRBJ1-1; 7 bases match TRBD1. The CDR3 runs 14 residues. The trim removed 3 bases at V and 4 bases at J, leaving 5 bases unmatched.

This clonotype was counted only a few times. The V call is TRBV4-1, the J call TRBJ1-6; D perhaps matches TRBD1 (5 bases). With 4 bases removed from V and 0 bases from J, the gap between germline ends came to 10 bases. CDR3 length equals 16 residues. CDR1 and CDR2 from the germline V gene are MGHRA and YSYEKL. The CDR3 DNA sequence: TGCGCCAGCAGCCGAGACAGCAGCTCCTATAATTCACCCCTCCACTTT. This codes for CASSRDSSSYNSPLHF.

The chain uses TRBV2 and TRBJ2-1; 10 nucleotides agree with TRBD2. The CDR3 runs to 15 residues. V lost 2 bases to trimming and J lost 8 bases; unmatched junction nucleotides: 6. Per the germline V gene, CDR1 is SNHLY and CDR2 is FYNNEI. The CDR3 coding sequence is TGTGCCAGCAGTGAAAGACTAGCGGGCTGGGATGAGCAGTTCTTC. The encoded protein is CASSERLAGWDEQFF.